This T cell receptor beta chain appears in the sequencing data of a study of T cell responses to AZD1222 COVID-19 vaccine. In the case of this clone: Its antigen is not known.

Study-level findings and limits: Just six or seven AZD1222 recipients tested seropositive at baseline. It was only after the peak T cell response that any repertoires were sampled. Mostly white British, mostly female donors; authors suggested clonal diversity may be underestimated. A reported finding is that nearly half of spike-specific TCRs target unmutated variant regions.

Clones were sequenced by immunoSEQ multiplex PCR, and TCRdb holds only the in-frame ones, with some missing. Among approximately 220,000 clones listed, about 92% were seen once. CDR1 MDHEN and CDR2 SYDVKM come from the germline V gene. The CDR3 loop spans 13 amino acids. Trimming pared 7 bases from V and 0 bases from J, leaving 10 bases between. Sample: peripheral blood, taken on day 0 of MenACWY control vaccination. This chain uses TRBV28 with TRBJ2-7, with D possibly matching TRBD1 (6 bases). The clonotype was recovered from an adult in good health. The CDR3 sequence: CASTQQGSYEQYF. DNA for the CDR3: TGTGCCAGCACCCAACAGGGCTCCTACGAGCAGTACTTC.